The 31 T cell receptor beta chains listed next were all sequenced from one sample in a study of T cells in Graves' hyperthyroidism and ophthalmopathy. From RNA transcripts, TCR beta CDR3 regions were amplified. Primed by the HTBI set, a first-round RT-PCR was run on the TCR CDR3. TCRdb reprocessed the multiplex PCR reads with MiXCR, giving one entry per CDR3 protein. The repertoire holds 490,000 or so distinct CDR3 sequences, 40% to 50% seen once, with around 47% in the top ten. Sequenced sample: peripheral blood or thyroid tissue (not recorded which). The receptors were gathered from an adult woman with Graves' disease, either hyperthyroidism or ophthalmopathy (not recorded which).

V usage is TRBV19 and J usage is TRBJ1-1; 7 nucleotides agree with TRBD1. V gave up 5 bases and J gave up 11 bases; unmatched junction bases: 14. The CDR3 is made up of 14 amino acids. Per the germline V gene, CDR1 is LNHDA and CDR2 is SQIVND (reference sequence). The CDR3 DNA sequence: TGTGCCAGTAGTCCGCAACAGGGGATATTGGCGGCTTTCTTT. Its translation: CASSPQQGILAAFF.

The chain joins TRBV20-1 to TRBJ1-6; unclear D gene. There are 16 residues in the CDR3. Trimming stripped 0 bases from V and 9 bases from J, with 18 bases between. Germline CDR1 DFQATT, CDR2 SNEGSKA (reference sequence). The CDR3 loop reads CSARDVGWARTSPLHF. CDR3 DNA sequence: TGCAGTGCTAGAGATGTTGGATGGGCCCGGACTTCACCCCTCCACTTT.

This clonotype was counted only a few times. The chain couples TRBV4-2 to TRBJ1-5; the D gene is possibly TRBD1 (6 bases). This CDR3 spans 17 amino acids. V lost 1 base and J 2 bases, leaving 15 bases between the germline ends. Germline assignment: CDR1 LGHNA and CDR2 YNFKEQ. The CDR3 loop reads CASSQGQGRNGNQPQHF. In DNA form, the CDR3 reads TGTGCCAGCAGCCAAGGTCAGGGGAGGAATGGCAATCAGCCCCAGCATTTT.

V usage is TRBV9 and J usage is TRBJ1-2; no clear D gene. V was pared by 0 bases and J by 4 bases, with 7 bases between. The CDR3 covers 13 residues. Per the germline V gene, CDR1 is SGDLS and CDR2 is YYNGEE. CDR3 DNA: TGTGCCAGCAGCGTAGGGGGAATCTATGGCTACACCTTC. This codes for CASSVGGIYGYTF.

This clonotype was detected only a few times. The chain joins TRBV20-1 to TRBJ1-2, with TRBD1 identical over 8 bases. The CDR3 consists of 11 residues. The V gene's germline CDR1 is DFQATT and CDR2 SNEGSKA (reference sequence). Trimming took 4 bases from V and 7 from J; bases not matched to a gene: 2. CDR3 bases: TGCAGTGCTAACGACAGGGGTGGCTACACCTTC. This translates into CSANDRGGYTF.

This clonotype came up many times. The chain joins TRBV5-5 to TRBJ2-7; possibly TRBD1 or TRBD2 for D (5 bases each). This CDR3 has 14 residues. Germline loops: CDR1 SGHKS, CDR2 YYEKEE (reference sequence). V lost 0 bases and J lost 2, with 9 bases in between. CDR3 DNA: TGTGCCAGCAGCTTGGGGGGGTTTGCCTACGAGCAGTACTTC. This codes for CASSLGGFAYEQYF.

This chain uses TRBV7-6 with TRBJ2-2; 13 positions match TRBD2. Unmatched junction bases numbered 3, after V lost 5 bases and J lost 0 bases. The CDR3 is made up of 17 amino acids. Germline lookup yields CDR1 SGHVS and CDR2 FNYEAQ. The chain's CDR3 is CASSQGLAGPNTGELFF. CDR3 sequence (DNA): TGTGCCAGCAGCCAGGGACTAGCGGGGCCGAACACCGGGGAGCTGTTTTTT.

This clonotype occurred a few times. The V call is TRBV4-1, the J call TRBJ1-2; the D is unclear. Germline CDR1 MGHRA, CDR2 YSYEKL. V was shortened by 0 bases and J by 4 bases, with 9 bases between the two germline ends. There are 14 residues in the CDR3. CDR3 protein: CASSQDMGSYGYTF. The CDR3 bases are TGCGCCAGCAGCCAAGATATGGGGTCCTATGGCTACACCTTC.

Details on this clonotype: Mismatch with germline at one junction end may stem from a read error. V usage is TRBV2 and J usage is TRBJ2-5; TRBD1 matches at 9 bases. Germline V gene lookup returns CDR1 SNHLY and CDR2 FYNNEI. The CDR3 runs to 16 residues. The CDR3 protein is CASSTPYRDREETQYF. The DNA for the CDR3 is TGTGCCAGCAGTACCCCTTACCGGGACAGGGAAGAGACCCAGTACTTT.

This clonotype was seen repeatedly, ten times or more. The chain joins TRBV4-2 to TRBJ1-5, with no clear D. The germline V gene encodes CDR1 LGHNA and CDR2 YNFKEQ. This CDR3 is 18 amino acids long. The V end lost 1 base, the J end lost 3 bases, and 19 bases lay between the germline ends. CDR3 amino acids: CASSQAIFSGSPNQPQHF. The CDR3 DNA is TGTGCCAGCAGCCAAGCTATCTTCTCAGGCAGCCCCAATCAGCCCCAGCATTTT.

This clonotype has a count of ten or more. The gene calls are TRBV5-5 and TRBJ2-7; 7 nucleotides agree with TRBD1. The CDR3 is made up of 15 amino acids. V shed 0 bases, J shed 2 bases, and the junction held 5 bases outside the gene matches. Germline-derived CDR1 and CDR2 are SGHKS and YYEKEE (reference sequence). In DNA, the CDR3 is TGTGCCAGCAGCTTGGACAGGGGAAGGGCCTACGAGCAGTACTTC. Protein sequence: CASSLDRGRAYEQYF.

As to this clonotype: The junction differs from germline at one of its ends, possibly a read error. The J gene is TRBJ1-2, the V gene TRBV7-9, with 8 bases fitting TRBD1. The germline gives CDR1 SEHNR, CDR2 FQNEAQ (reference sequence). This CDR3 region has 17 residues. DNA for the CDR3: TGTGCCAGCAGCATCACGTACGGTGACAGGGGTGACTATAGCTACACCTTC. It specifies CASSITYGDRGDYSYTF.

Points on this clonotype: Mismatch with germline at one junction end may stem from a read error. CDR3 protein: CATNRDPQETQYF. The CDR3 DNA sequence: TGTGCCACCAACAGAGATCCGCAAGAGACCCAGTACTTC. The chain combines TRBV15 with TRBJ2-5; no definite D call. The germline V gene has CDR1 LNHNV and CDR2 YYDKDF (reference sequence). The CDR3 has 13 residues.

This clonotype was observed a few times. This chain links TRBV15 with TRBJ2-5, with D perhaps being TRBD1 or TRBD2 (6 bases each). CDR1 is LNHNV and CDR2 is YYDKDF in the germline V gene (reference sequence). This CDR3 is built from 16 residues. V lost 0 bases to trimming and J lost 3 bases, with 14 bases between them. The CDR3 reads CATSREWGADEETQYF. CDR3 nucleotide sequence: TGTGCCACCAGCAGAGAGTGGGGGGCCGATGAAGAGACCCAGTACTTC.

The chain carries TRBV6-5 and TRBJ1-1; 10 nucleotides align to TRBD1. The germline V gene has CDR1 MNHEY and CDR2 SVGAGI. This CDR3 is 14 amino acids long. The ends lost 4 bases at V and 5 bases at J; junction bases unmatched: 4. As DNA, the CDR3 is TGTGCCAGCAGTTCGCGACAGGGGGCTACTGAAGCTTTCTTT. This encodes CASSSRQGATEAFF.

The J gene is TRBJ1-2, the V gene TRBV7-3; 10 bases agree with TRBD1. The V gene end was trimmed by 6 bases and the J gene end by 7 bases; junction bases not matched to a gene: 8. The CDR3 loop spans 14 amino acids. The germline CDR1 and CDR2 sequences are SGHTA and FQGTGA. CDR3 DNA sequence: TGTGCCAGCAGGGACCGACAGGGGGCCTGTGGCTACACCTTC. Amino acid sequence: CASRDRQGACGYTF.

The chain couples TRBV20-1 to TRBJ2-7; TRBD1 might be the D (5 bases). Between the trimmed V and J ends, which lost 6 bases and 6 bases, there was a span of 18 bases. CDR3 size: 13 residues. Looked up from germline, CDR1 is DFQATT and CDR2 is SNEGSKA (reference sequence). CDR3 sequence (DNA): TGCAGTGCCGAAGACAGTCTTAATCCCGAGCAGTACTTC. As protein: CSAEDSLNPEQYF.

This clonotype has just a few counts. This chain links TRBV10-1 with TRBJ1-5; a weak D match, TRBD1 (6 bases). V lost 7 bases and J lost 0, with 13 bases in between. The CDR3 has 15 amino acids. The germline gives CDR1 WNHNN, CDR2 SYGVQD (reference sequence). The CDR3 bases are TGCGCCAGCACGGACAGTGACTATAGCAATCAGCCCCAGCATTTT. This encodes CASTDSDYSNQPQHF.

V and J are TRBV7-3 and TRBJ2-6, with 7 positions matching TRBD1. The junction had 10 bases not matched to a gene; V was cut back by 5 bases and J by 0 bases. This CDR3 region has 18 residues. Germline V lookup: CDR1 SGHTA, CDR2 FQGTGA. The CDR3 region has the DNA TGTGCCAGCAGCCCCTACGCCGGGACAGTCTCTGGGGCCAACGTCCTGACTTTC. Its translation: CASSPYAGTVSGANVLTF.

This clonotype was observed many times. The V call is TRBV2, the J call TRBJ1-2; 7 nucleotides agree with TRBD1. Germline CDR1 is SNHLY and CDR2 is FYNNEI. The CDR3 contains 13 residues. V lost 5 bases, J lost 3 bases, and 3 bases stayed unmatched. The CDR3 loop is CASSRDSYYGYTF. The CDR3 DNA reads TGTGCCAGCAGTAGGGACAGCTACTATGGCTACACCTTC.

This clonotype was found a few times. This rearrangement joins TRBV7-2 to TRBJ2-7, with D hard to call. The V end was cut by 1 base, the J end by 2 bases, with 9 bases between. The CDR3 is made up of 14 amino acids. The germline V gene has CDR1 SGHTA and CDR2 FQGNSA. DNA for the CDR3: TGTGCCAGCAGCTTAGTTGGGAAAACCTACGAGCAGTACTTC. It translates to CASSLVGKTYEQYF. Based on the CDR3 plus reference TRBV7-2 and TRBJ2-7, the full variable domain is GAGVSQSPSNKVTEKGKDVELRCDPISGHTALYWYRQSLGQGLEFLIYFQGNSAPDKSGLPSDRFSAERTGGSVSTLTIQRTQQEDSAVYLCASSLVGKTYEQYFGPGTRLTVT.

The chain has TRBV7-2 and TRBJ2-7; 9 positions agree with TRBD1. This CDR3 is 13 amino acids long. Germline CDR1 reads SGHTA; CDR2 reads FQGNSA. Trimming removed 11 bases from V and 5 bases from J; junction bases left unmatched: 10. CDR3 sequence reads: CAYSPGQGHEQYF. The CDR3 coding sequence is TGTGCCTACAGCCCGGGACAGGGCCACGAGCAGTACTTC.

This clonotype was picked up many times. The chain is built from TRBV5-1 and TRBJ1-5; TRBD1 aligns across 7 bases. This CDR3 is built from 16 residues. V lost 4 bases, J lost 4 bases, and 11 bases stayed unmatched. Germline CDR1 is SGHRS and CDR2 is YFSETQ. As DNA, the CDR3 is TGCGCCAGCAGCGTCGCCCCGACAGGGAGTAATCAGCCCCAGCATTTT. Residues: CASSVAPTGSNQPQHF. Drawing the rest from reference TRBV5-1 and TRBJ1-5, the complete variable domain is KAGVTQTPRYLIKTRGQQVTLSCSPISGHRSVSWYQQTPGQGLQFLFEYFSETQRNKGNFPGRFSGRQFSNSRSEMNVSTLELGDSALYLCASSVAPTGSNQPQHFGDGTRLSIL.

This clonotype was observed a single time. This chain links TRBV9 with TRBJ2-7; 8 positions match TRBD2. After removal of 3 bases from V and 4 bases from J, the junction contained 9 bases not matched to a gene. In germline, CDR1 is SGDLS, CDR2 YYNGEE. CDR3 length: 15 residues. The CDR3 here is CASSGGAGVEYEQYF. DNA for the CDR3: TGTGCCAGCAGCGGGGGAGCGGGGGTTGAATACGAGCAGTACTTC.

The chain recombines TRBV24-1 with TRBJ1-4, with TRBD1 as a possible D gene (5 bases). Germline-derived CDR1 and CDR2 are KGHDR and SFDVKD. The ends were cut back, 7 bases at V and 4 bases at J, with 9 bases in the middle. The CDR3 runs to 13 residues. CDR3 region: CATRGARNEKLFF. CDR3 nucleotides: TGTGCCACCAGAGGGGCTCGTAATGAAAAACTGTTTTTT.

The V and J genes are TRBV13 and TRBJ1-2; 8 nucleotides agree with TRBD1. This CDR3 is built from 16 residues. Germline trimming cut 3 bases from V and 2 bases from J; bases unmatched to any gene: 8. From germline, CDR1 is PRHDT and CDR2 FYEKMQ (reference sequence). CDR3 amino acids: CASSFSTGVGNYGYTF. Here the CDR3 DNA reads TGTGCCAGCAGCTTCTCGACAGGGGTTGGGAACTATGGCTACACCTTC.

Points on this clonotype: Germline and junction disagree at one end, which may indicate a read error. V gene TRBV7-8 combines with J gene TRBJ1-2, with TRBD1 identical over 8 bases. Per the germline V gene, CDR1 is SGHVS and CDR2 is FQNEAQ. The CDR3 totals 14 residues. CDR3 region: CASSFPPGQVPEVF. DNA of the CDR3: TGTGCCAGCAGCTTCCCGCCGGGACAGGTCCCTGAGGTCTTC.

This clonotype showed up many times. The chain carries TRBV25-1 and TRBJ2-7; 8 nucleotides agree with TRBD2. The V segment lost 4 bases and the J segment 4 bases; nucleotides outside the gene matches: 6. The CDR3 is 14 residues long. CDR1 and CDR2 (germline): MGHDK, SYGVNS. The DNA for the CDR3 is TGTGCCAGCAGTGTTCGGGAGGGCCCTTACGAGCAGTACTTC. It yields the protein CASSVREGPYEQYF.

This chain links TRBV29-1 with TRBJ2-5; D is undetermined. This CDR3 spans 13 amino acids. Trimming left V 7 bases short and J 2 bases short, with 14 bases between. Germline CDR1 reads SQVTM; CDR2 reads ANQGSEA. In nucleotides, the CDR3 is TGCAGCGCCAGAAGAACACCTCAAGAGACCCAGTACTTC. It codes for CSARRTPQETQYF.

In its sample, this clonotype was seen a few times. This chain joins TRBV9 and TRBJ1-2; maybe TRBD1 (6 bases). The CDR3 totals 14 residues. V dropped 3 bases and J dropped 4 bases, with 13 bases sitting between them. The germline V gene encodes CDR1 SGDLS and CDR2 YYNGEE. The CDR3 coding sequence is TGTGCCAGCAGCGAACAGGGAGGTAGCTATGGCTACACCTTC. Its protein is CASSEQGGSYGYTF.

This clonotype was counted many times. The V and J genes are TRBV6-6 and TRBJ2-5; 12 nucleotides line up with TRBD1. The CDR3 length is 17 residues. Germline V gene data show CDR1 as MNHNY and CDR2 as SVGAGI (reference sequence). V shed 6 bases and J 5 bases; nucleotides not matched to a gene: 13. The CDR3 reads CASSSGDRGRLRETQYF. The CDR3 DNA is TGTGCCAGCAGCTCGGGGGACAGGGGGCGCTTACGCGAGACCCAGTACTTC.